This T cell receptor beta chain was found in a study of Ad26.COV2.S vaccination and SARS-CoV-2 variants. Treatment given: around 19 received Ad26.COV2.S at low or high dose, single or two shots; 5 received placebo; per-sample allocation not given. On day 63 after the first injection, vaccine and placebo recipients gave samples. Boston hosted the donor, who was an adult aged 18-55 years. Regarding the study as a whole: The study found higher spike-specific TCR breadth in vaccine than placebo recipients.

With respect to this clone: What it binds is unknown.

Assay used: immunoSEQ multiplex PCR; TCRdb lists only in-frame clones, some missing. The repertoire has 350,000 to 500,000 clones, less than 95% of them found once; the top ten carry around 4.5%. The input for sequencing was peripheral blood, taken in a trial of Ad26.COV2.S vaccine versus placebo. This TCR was sampled from a person between 18 and 65 years old who received the Ad26.COV2.S COVID-19 vaccine or a placebo.

Here the CDR3 DNA reads TGTGCCAGCAGTTACTCGATTCGTAGCGAGGAGACCCAGTACTTC. As protein: CASSYSIRSEETQYF. The V call is TRBV6-5, the J call TRBJ2-5; D possibly corresponds to TRBD2 (5 bases). The CDR3 runs to 15 residues. V was shortened by 0 bases and J by 5 bases, with 13 bases between the two germline ends. Germline V gene data show CDR1 as MNHEY and CDR2 as SVGAGI.